This entry lists 21 T cell receptor beta chains sequenced from one sample in a study of blood T cell repertoires in COVID-19. TCRdb's copy holds only in-frame clones and misses some; the assay was immunoSEQ multiplex PCR. The table has under 450,000 clones, less than 90% seen once. The sample taken for sequencing was peripheral blood. These TCRs come from a woman aged 60 to 75 with COVID-19, enrolled during active disease.

This clone was detected only a few times. The genes are TRBV5-4 and TRBJ1-4, with 12 bases aligning to TRBD1. V shed 5 bases and J 5 bases; nucleotides not matched to a gene: 13. Germline V CDR1 and CDR2: SGHNT, YYREEE (reference sequence). The CDR3 runs 18 residues. The DNA for the CDR3 is TGTGCCAGCAGTCGGGGACAGGGGGCAAGGGGCGGAAATGAAAAACTGTTTTTT. Its protein product is CASSRGQGARGGNEKLFF.

The chain employs TRBV9 and TRBJ1-5; 12 bases match TRBD1. Germline V gene lookup returns CDR1 SGDLS and CDR2 YYNGEE. This CDR3 is built from 15 residues. V lost 3 bases, J lost 10 bases, and 8 bases stayed unmatched. The chain's CDR3 is CASSAGTGGAGPQHF. The CDR3, as DNA: TGTGCCAGCAGCGCCGGGACAGGGGGCGCGGGACCCCAGCATTTT.

V is TRBV10-3 and J is TRBJ1-2, with D tentatively TRBD1 (6 bases). Trimming stripped 6 bases from V and 2 bases from J, with 16 bases between. Germline assignment: CDR1 ENHRY and CDR2 SYGVKD. CDR3 length equals 15 residues. CDR3 nucleotide sequence: TGTGCCATCAGCGTCCAACAGGGACCAAACTATGGCTACACCTTC. Its translation: CAISVQQGPNYGYTF.

V and J are TRBV6-5 and TRBJ1-2; 9 positions match TRBD1. V dropped 4 bases and J dropped 8; count of bases not matched to a gene: 11. This CDR3 region has 15 residues. Germline assignment: CDR1 MNHEY and CDR2 SVGAGI. The DNA of the CDR3 is TGTGCCAGCAGTTTCCGGACAGGGGATATGGGCGGCTACACCTTC. Its protein is CASSFRTGDMGGYTF.

The rearrangement links TRBV9 to TRBJ2-7; 10 bases align to TRBD1. With V trimmed by 0 bases and J by 5 bases, 5 bases remained unmatched. The CDR3 has 15 amino acids. Germline loops: CDR1 SGDLS, CDR2 YYNGEE. CDR3 residues: CASSVGSGTGDEQYF. CDR3 nucleotides: TGTGCCAGCAGCGTAGGGTCCGGGACAGGGGACGAGCAGTACTTC.

The chain is built from TRBV20-1 and TRBJ2-3; 7 bases are a match to TRBD2. The CDR3 is 14 residues long. With 3 bases clipped from V and 5 bases from J, the junction kept 8 bases outside the gene matches. In germline, CDR1 is DFQATT, CDR2 SNEGSKA (reference sequence). CDR3 in DNA: TGCAGTGCTAGTGGGGACTATCGACGAGATACGCAGTATTTT. Its translation is CSASGDYRRDTQYF.

The V call is TRBV4-1, the J call TRBJ1-5, with D uncertain. The ends were cut back, 4 bases at V and 6 bases at J, with 16 bases in the middle. This CDR3 is 15 amino acids long. Looked up from germline, CDR1 is MGHRA and CDR2 is YSYEKL. CDR3 in amino acids: CASSPKEGAGQPQHF. The DNA of the CDR3 is TGCGCCAGCAGCCCTAAGGAGGGAGCGGGTCAGCCCCAGCATTTT.

The chain links TRBV11-2 to TRBJ2-3, with 10 nucleotides matching TRBD1. The germline V gene encodes CDR1 SGHAT and CDR2 FQNNGV. This CDR3 has 17 amino acids. J lost 5 bases, V lost 0 bases, and 8 bases had no gene match. The CDR3 spells CASSLDRTGGIRDTQYF. The CDR3 DNA reads as TGTGCCAGCAGCTTAGACCGGACAGGGGGGATTAGAGATACGCAGTATTTT.

The chain uses TRBV30 and TRBJ1-2; D gene unclear. The V and J ends lost 7 bases and 3 bases respectively, with 15 bases between them. CDR3 length: 13 residues. The germline V gene encodes CDR1 GTSNPN and CDR2 SVGIG (reference sequence). Here the CDR3 reads CAFFQNVYYGYTF. Written as DNA, the CDR3 is TGTGCCTTCTTCCAGAACGTATACTATGGCTACACCTTC.

The CDR3 DNA reads as TGTGCCAGCAGCGCATCTCGGGGGGCAGGGGGCAATCAGCCCCAGCATTTT. Encoded protein: CASSASRGAGGNQPQHF. This chain joins TRBV3-1 (or the pseudogene TRBV3-2) and TRBJ1-5; a weak D match, TRBD1 (6 bases). V shed 5 bases and J shed 2 bases, with 19 bases lying between them. This CDR3 is built from 17 residues. Germline CDR1 reads LGHDT; CDR2 reads YNNKEL (reference sequence).

The genes are TRBV18 and TRBJ2-1; TRBD1 matches 9 bases. CDR1 is KGHSH, CDR2 LQKENI, per germline. The V segment lost 6 bases and the J segment 4 bases; nucleotides outside the gene matches: 7. This CDR3 spans 15 amino acids. The CDR3 loop reads CASSSGDRVYNEQFF. The DNA for the CDR3 is TGTGCCAGCTCGTCCGGGGACAGGGTATACAATGAGCAGTTCTTC.

This sequence joins TRBV7-9 and TRBJ2-7, with D perhaps TRBD1 (5 bases). There are 12 residues in the CDR3. Trimming removed 2 bases from V and 7 bases from J, with 9 bases in between. Germline V CDR1 and CDR2: SEHNR, FQNEAQ (reference sequence). The CDR3 region is CASSLQGWEQYF. DNA of the CDR3: TGTGCCAGCAGCTTACAGGGCTGGGAGCAGTACTTC.

The chain uses TRBV19 and TRBJ2-7; TRBD2 aligns across 14 bases. The V segment lost 5 bases and the J segment 9 bases; nucleotides outside the gene matches: 6. Germline V gene lookup returns CDR1 LNHDA and CDR2 SQIVND (reference sequence). This CDR3 region has 14 residues. CDR3 sequence (DNA): TGTGCCAGTAGTCAGGGACTAGCGGGGGACCGGCAGTACTTC. Protein product: CASSQGLAGDRQYF.

This clone came up a few times. The V call is TRBV7-9, the J call TRBJ2-7; 9 bases match TRBD1. The CDR3 consists of 14 residues. V dropped 8 bases and J dropped 1; count of bases not matched to a gene: 6. Germline assignment: CDR1 SEHNR and CDR2 FQNEAQ (reference sequence). The DNA of the CDR3 is TGTGCCAGCCTACTTGGGACAGGGTCCTACGAGCAGTACTTC. Amino acids: CASLLGTGSYEQYF.

The rearrangement joins TRBV5-4 to TRBJ2-1, with 9 bases identical to TRBD1. The CDR3 runs to 15 residues. J lost 1 base, V lost 4 bases, and 3 bases had no gene match. In germline, CDR1 is SGHNT, CDR2 YYREEE (reference sequence). The chain's CDR3 is CASSQGQGSYNEQFF. The CDR3 DNA is TGTGCCAGCAGCCAGGGACAGGGATCCTACAATGAGCAGTTCTTC.

The chain joins TRBV4-2 to TRBJ1-5, with D unresolved. This CDR3 contains 14 residues. Per germline, CDR1 LGHNA and CDR2 YNFKEQ. Trimming removed 0 bases from V and 4 bases from J, with 7 bases in between. This CDR3 is CASSQDVGNQPQHF. CDR3 bases: TGTGCCAGCAGCCAAGACGTCGGGAATCAGCCCCAGCATTTT.

The chain links TRBV7-3 to TRBJ1-6; D is possibly TRBD1 (5 bases). This CDR3 comprises 13 residues. From germline, CDR1 is SGHTA and CDR2 FQGTGA. Trimming shortened V by 5 bases and J by 9 bases, and 11 bases separated the two germline ends. The CDR3 coding sequence is TGTGCCAGCAGCGACCAGGGAAGTTCACCCCTCCACTTT. This codes for CASSDQGSSPLHF.

J is TRBJ1-3 and V is TRBV12-5; maybe TRBD1 (5 bases). The CDR3 consists of 13 residues. V lost 10 bases, J lost 0 bases, and 10 bases lay in between. The germline CDR1 and CDR2 sequences are LGHNT and FRNRAP. DNA of the CDR3: TGTGCTACCGACGGGGGCTCTGGAAACACCATATATTTT. Its translation is CATDGGSGNTIYF.

V is TRBV2 and J is TRBJ1-6, with 8 bases lining up with TRBD1. V shed 5 bases and J 7 bases; nucleotides not matched to a gene: 7. Per the germline V gene, CDR1 is SNHLY and CDR2 is FYNNEI. The CDR3 sequence is 15 residues long. CDR3 bases: TGTGCCAGCAGTTACCCCGGGACAGGAAATTCACCCCTCCACTTT. It encodes CASSYPGTGNSPLHF.

The J gene is TRBJ2-5, the V gene TRBV12-3 or TRBV12-4, with D possibly being TRBD1 (6 bases). The CDR3 totals 13 residues. Trimming took 7 bases from V and 5 from J, leaving 14 bases between them. The CDR3 coding sequence is TGTGCCAGCAAGTTGGGGGCCGGGGAGACCCAGTACTTC. Residues: CASKLGAGETQYF.

V and J are TRBV9 and TRBJ1-2; a weak D match, TRBD1 (5 bases). This CDR3 has 16 amino acids. The germline V and J ends were trimmed by 4 bases and 3 bases, with 19 bases remaining between them. CDR1 is SGDLS and CDR2 is YYNGEE in the germline V gene. Written as DNA, the CDR3 is TGTGCCAGCAGCTCGAACCTCTGGCGGGACCACTATGGCTACACCTTC. Translation gives CASSSNLWRDHYGYTF.